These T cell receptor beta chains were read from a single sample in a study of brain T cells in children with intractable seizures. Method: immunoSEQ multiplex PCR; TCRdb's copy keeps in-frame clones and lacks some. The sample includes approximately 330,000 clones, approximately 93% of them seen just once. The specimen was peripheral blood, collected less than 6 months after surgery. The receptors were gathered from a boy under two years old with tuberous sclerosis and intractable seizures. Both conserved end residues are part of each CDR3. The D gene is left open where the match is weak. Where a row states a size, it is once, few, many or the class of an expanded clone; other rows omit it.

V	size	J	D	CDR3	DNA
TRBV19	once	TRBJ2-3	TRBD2	CASSPPGLGADTQYF	TGTGCCAGTAGTCCTCCCGGACTAGGGGCAGATACGCAGTATTTT
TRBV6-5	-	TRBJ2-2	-	CASSYSSPPGGELFF	TGTGCCAGCAGTTACTCGAGTCCCCCGGGAGGGGAGCTGTTTTTT
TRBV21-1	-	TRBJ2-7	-	CASSNKGVKYF	TGTGCCAGCAGCAACAAGGGGGTGAAGTACTTC
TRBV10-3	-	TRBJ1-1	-	CAALRSMNTEAFF	TGTGCCGCACTCAGGTCCATGAACACTGAAGCTTTCTTT
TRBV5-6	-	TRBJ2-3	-	CASSLFTGSWADTQYF	TGTGCCAGCAGCTTATTTACGGGCTCTTGGGCAGATACGCAGTATTTT
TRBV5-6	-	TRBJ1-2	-	CASSLGDMGSWIDGYTF	TGTGCCAGCAGCTTGGGGGACATGGGTTCTTGGATTGATGGCTACACCTTC
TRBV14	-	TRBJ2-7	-	CASSQDPVAATDEQYF	TGTGCCAGCAGCCAAGACCCCGTAGCGGCGACCGACGAGCAGTACTTC
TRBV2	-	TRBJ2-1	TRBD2	CASSEALGAGGPENEQFF	TGTGCCAGCAGTGAAGCGCTTGGAGCGGGGGGGCCCGAAAATGAGCAGTTCTTC
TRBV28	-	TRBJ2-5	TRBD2	CASSRLAGGEETQYF	TGTGCCAGCAGCCGTCTAGCGGGGGGTGAAGAGACCCAGTACTTC
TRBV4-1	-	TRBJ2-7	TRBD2	CASSPGLAGAYEQYF	TGCGCCAGCAGCCCGGGACTAGCGGGAGCCTACGAGCAGTACTTC
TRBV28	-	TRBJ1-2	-	CASSGQLYGYTF	TGTGCCAGCAGCGGACAGCTCTATGGCTACACCTTC
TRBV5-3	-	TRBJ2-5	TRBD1	CARSLPGGETQYF	TGTGCCAGAAGCTTGCCAGGGGGAGAGACCCAGTACTTC
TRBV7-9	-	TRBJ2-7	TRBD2	CASSPAGGLTYEQYF	TGTGCCAGCAGTCCGGCGGGGGGCCTGACCTACGAGCAGTACTTC
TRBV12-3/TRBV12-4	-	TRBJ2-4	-	CASSGQNKNIQYF	TGTGCCAGCAGCGGACAGAACAAAAACATTCAGTACTTC
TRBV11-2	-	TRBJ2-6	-	CASRNSGANVLTF	TGTGCCAGCAGAAACTCTGGGGCCAACGTCCTGACTTTC
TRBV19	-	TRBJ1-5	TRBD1	CASSIGGQFNQPQHF	TGTGCCAGTAGTATTGGGGGACAGTTTAATCAGCCCCAGCATTTT
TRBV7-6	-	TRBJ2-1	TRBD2	CASSQGGLAGVTVRRNEQFF	TGTGCCAGCAGCCAAGGGGGACTAGCGGGAGTTACCGTGCGGCGCAATGAGCAGTTCTTC
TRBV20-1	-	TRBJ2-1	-	CSASWGKAANEQFF	TGCAGTGCTAGTTGGGGGAAGGCGGCTAATGAGCAGTTCTTC
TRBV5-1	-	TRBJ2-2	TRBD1	CASSLVGQGPGELFF	TGCGCCAGCAGCTTGGTGGGACAGGGACCCGGGGAGCTGTTTTTT
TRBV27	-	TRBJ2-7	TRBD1	CASSSTWDRGNEQYF	TGTGCCAGCAGCTCCACTTGGGACAGGGGAAACGAGCAGTACTTC
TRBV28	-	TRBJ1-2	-	CASSLGAYNYTF	TGTGCCAGCAGCCTAGGGGCCTACAACTACACCTTC
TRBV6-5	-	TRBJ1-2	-	CASSGGLGYTF	TGTGCCAGCAGCGGGGGGCTGGGCTACACCTTC
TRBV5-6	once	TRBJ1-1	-	CASSGGGHRADYTEAFF	TGTGCCAGCAGCGGGGGGGGCCACCGTGCCGACTACACTGAAGCTTTCTTT
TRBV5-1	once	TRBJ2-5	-	CASSAAGGRGKETQYF	TGCGCCAGCAGCGCTGCCGGGGGCCGGGGGAAAGAGACCCAGTACTTC
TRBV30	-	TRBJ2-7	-	CAWSRLGAVAHEQYF	TGTGCCTGGAGTCGTCTGGGAGCGGTGGCGCACGAGCAGTACTTC